This passage covers 22 T cell receptor beta chains from one sample sequenced in a study of blood T cell repertoires in COVID-19. TCRdb's copy holds only in-frame clones and misses some; the assay was immunoSEQ multiplex PCR. This sample has fewer than 65,000 clones, with more than 80% found just once. The source material was peripheral blood. The receptor set was obtained from a woman of 80 years or more with acute or convalescent COVID-19.

The chain carries TRBV18 and TRBJ2-5; possible D gene TRBD2, 5 bases. Germline V lookup: CDR1 KGHSH, CDR2 LQKENI. The length of the CDR3 is 15 residues. V was pared by 6 bases and J by 4 bases, with 18 bases between. Here the CDR3 reads CASSPYSHGGETQYF. Here the CDR3 DNA reads TGTGCCAGCTCGCCCTACAGTCATGGAGGAGAGACCCAGTACTTC.

The chain employs TRBV5-1 and TRBJ2-5, with 9 bases fitting TRBD1. The junction had 12 bases not matched to a gene; V was cut back by 4 bases and J by 5 bases. The length of the CDR3 is 16 residues. Germline V CDR1 and CDR2: SGHRS, YFSETQ. CDR3 region: CASSVGDRAKGETQYF. The CDR3 DNA reads TGCGCCAGCAGCGTAGGGGACAGGGCCAAAGGCGAGACCCAGTACTTC.

The chain's CDR3 is CAIRDSSGNTIYF. The CDR3, as DNA: TGTGCCATCAGGGACAGCTCTGGAAACACCATATATTTT. J is TRBJ1-3 and V is TRBV10-3; TRBD1 might be the D (6 bases). The V gene's germline CDR1 is ENHRY and CDR2 SYGVKD. This CDR3 is built from 13 residues. V was pared by 6 bases and J by 0 bases, with 6 bases between.

The chain links TRBV7-8 to TRBJ1-4; TRBD1 agrees at 10 bases. The CDR3 is made up of 18 amino acids. V dropped 2 bases and J dropped 5; count of bases not matched to a gene: 11. In germline, CDR1 is SGHVS, CDR2 FQNEAQ. The CDR3 loop reads CASSLHGTDRGVNEKLFF. CDR3 nucleotide sequence: TGTGCCAGCAGCTTACACGGGACGGACAGGGGGGTAAATGAAAAACTGTTTTTT.

The chain recombines TRBV28 with TRBJ1-6; D not resolved. Trimming shortened V by 3 bases and J by 8 bases, and 5 bases separated the two germline ends. Germline lookup yields CDR1 MDHEN and CDR2 SYDVKM. The CDR3 is 12 amino acids. The CDR3 loop is CASSFSDSPLHF. The CDR3 region has the DNA TGTGCCAGCAGTTTTTCGGATTCACCCCTCCACTTT.

This chain connects TRBV5-1 to TRBJ1-2; maybe TRBD1 (6 bases). The V end was cut by 4 bases, the J end by 5 bases, with 15 bases between. Germline CDR1 is SGHRS and CDR2 is YFSETQ. This CDR3 has 14 amino acids. CDR3 region: CASSARDTRYGYTF. The CDR3 bases are TGCGCCAGCAGCGCCCGGGACACCAGGTATGGCTACACCTTC.

The CDR3 is CASSINQETQYF. In DNA, the CDR3 is TGTGCCAGCAGCATAAACCAAGAGACCCAGTACTTC. The chain carries TRBV7-9 and TRBJ2-5; D is unresolved. The V end lost 5 bases, the J end lost 0 bases, and 4 bases lay between the germline ends. Germline CDR1 SEHNR, CDR2 FQNEAQ (reference sequence). This CDR3 has 12 amino acids.

The V gene is TRBV7-2, the J gene TRBJ2-3; the match to TRBD1 covers 7 bases. V was pared by 0 bases and J by 3 bases, with 3 bases of the junction left unmatched. This CDR3 contains 15 residues. CDR1 is SGHTA, CDR2 FQGNSA, per germline. For the CDR3, the DNA is TGTGCCAGCAGCTTAGCGCAGGGGGTAACAGATACGCAGTATTTT. Protein sequence: CASSLAQGVTDTQYF.

This chain joins TRBV14 and TRBJ1-2; 7 positions agree with TRBD1. This CDR3 region has 16 residues. V lost 1 base, J lost 6 bases, and 11 bases stayed unmatched. CDR1 is SGHDN, CDR2 FVKESK, per germline. CDR3 sequence reads: CASSQARTGPGDGYTF. The CDR3 DNA is TGTGCCAGCAGCCAAGCTCGGACAGGCCCGGGTGATGGCTACACCTTC.

For the CDR3, the DNA is TGCGCCAGCAGCCAACCGGGACAGGGGAGCGAAAAACTGTTTTTT. It codes for CASSQPGQGSEKLFF. The chain joins TRBV4-1 to TRBJ1-4, with 10 positions matching TRBD1. The germline gives CDR1 MGHRA, CDR2 YSYEKL. The junction had 5 bases not matched to a gene; V was cut back by 2 bases and J by 8 bases. This CDR3 comprises 15 residues.

The chain is built from TRBV11-2 and TRBJ1-2; D uncertain. CDR1 and CDR2 from the germline V gene are SGHAT and FQNNGV. The V end was cut by 7 bases, the J end by 5 bases, with 14 bases between. The CDR3 covers 13 residues. The CDR3: CASTSGDQYGYTF. The CDR3, as DNA: TGTGCCAGCACCTCTGGAGATCAGTATGGCTACACCTTC. Together with reference TRBV11-2 and TRBJ1-2, the CDR3 gives the full variable domain: EAGVAQSPRYKIIEKRQSVAFWCNPISGHATLYWYQQILGQGPKLLIQFQNNGVVDDSQLPKDRFSAERLKGVDSTLKIQPAKLEDSAVYLCASTSGDQYGYTFGSGTRLTVV.

V usage is TRBV7-9 and J usage is TRBJ1-2, with TRBD1 as a possible D gene (6 bases). This CDR3 region has 13 residues. Germline V gene data show CDR1 as SEHNR and CDR2 as FQNEAQ (reference sequence). Deletions cut 10 bases from V and 6 bases from J, with 18 bases between. The CDR3 reads CATWGGGRHGYTF. The CDR3 DNA sequence: TGTGCCACGTGGGGTGGGGGCCGCCATGGCTACACCTTC.

This clone has a handful of counts. The chain couples TRBV29-1 to TRBJ2-2; TRBD2 matches at 8 bases. The V segment lost 7 bases and the J segment 3 bases; nucleotides outside the gene matches: 7. There are 14 residues in the CDR3. CDR1 is SQVTM, CDR2 ANQGSEA, per germline. CDR3 nucleotide sequence: TGCAGCGCCGGAGCGGGAGTCGACACCGGGGAGCTGTTTTTT. Translated, it gives CSAGAGVDTGELFF.

V gene TRBV21-1 combines with J gene TRBJ1-1; the tabulated D call, TRBD1, remains unverified against the DNA. TRBV21-1 is a pseudogene segment. The CDR3 extends over 20 amino acids. This CDR3 reads CASSKEQGPLQRAWNTEAFF. CDR3 bases: TGTGCCAGCAGCAAAGAACAGGGGCCACTACAGCGGGCTTGGAACACTGAAGCTTTCTTT.

The V gene is TRBV28, the J gene TRBJ1-2, with 8 bases matching TRBD1. The CDR3 is 16 residues long. The V segment lost 6 bases and the J segment 4 bases; nucleotides outside the gene matches: 13. Germline V gene data show CDR1 as MDHEN and CDR2 as SYDVKM. Here the CDR3 reads CASSLDRVRRLYGYTF. CDR3 DNA: TGTGCCAGCAGCCTGGACAGGGTGAGGCGGCTCTATGGCTACACCTTC.

The chain recombines TRBV6-5 with TRBJ1-2; the D gene is possibly TRBD1 (6 bases). Germline CDR1 reads MNHEY; CDR2 reads SVGAGI. V was trimmed by 6 bases and J by 4 bases, leaving 12 bases between them. The CDR3 has 13 amino acids. Written as DNA, the CDR3 is TGTGCCAGCAGGGTTGGACAGACCTATGGCTACACCTTC. Its translation is CASRVGQTYGYTF.

The chain couples TRBV7-3 to TRBJ2-5, with a tentative D call TRBD1 (5 bases). The germline V gene encodes CDR1 SGHTA and CDR2 FQGTGA. V was cut by 5 bases and J by 5 bases, with 15 bases left in between. The length of the CDR3 is 14 residues. CDR3 nucleotides: TGTGCCAGCAGCCCAACAGGCCCCGGGGAGACCCAGTACTTC. This codes for CASSPTGPGETQYF.

The rearrangement links TRBV5-1 to TRBJ2-7; weak D call: TRBD1 (5 bases). The V gene lost 0 bases and the J gene lost 2 bases, with 12 bases spanning the gap. Germline V gene lookup returns CDR1 SGHRS and CDR2 YFSETQ. CDR3 length: 15 amino acids. For the CDR3, the DNA is TGCGCCAGCAGCTTGGAAGGGCAGGGCCCCTACGAGCAGTACTTC. It specifies CASSLEGQGPYEQYF.

The chain uses TRBV7-9 and TRBJ2-1, with D possibly TRBD2 on 6 matching bases. Germline V gene sequence: CDR1 SEHNR, CDR2 FQNEAQ (reference sequence). V lost 8 bases and J lost 3, with 14 bases in between. The CDR3 has 14 amino acids. For the CDR3, the DNA is TGTGCCAGCGCCAAGGTAGCGGTCTACAATGAGCAGTTCTTC. Translated, it gives CASAKVAVYNEQFF.

The rearrangement joins TRBV19 to TRBJ1-5; D call uncertain. CDR3 size: 15 residues. Trimming removed 3 bases at V and 3 bases at J, with 12 bases between. Germline V gives CDR1 LNHDA, CDR2 SQIVND (reference sequence). CDR3: CASSIRGGLNQPQHF. In nucleotides, the CDR3 is TGTGCCAGTAGTATCCGTGGAGGCCTCAATCAGCCCCAGCATTTT.

The chain is built from TRBV6-6 and TRBJ1-2; unclear D gene. The CDR3 contains 14 residues. V was pared by 2 bases and J by 7 bases, with 14 bases between. CDR1 is MNHNY, CDR2 SVGAGI, per germline (reference sequence). CDR3 sequence (DNA): TGTGCCAGCAGTTACGTGACCCTAGCGCTTGGCTACACCTTC. It is translated as CASSYVTLALGYTF.

This sequence joins TRBV19 and TRBJ1-3, with D possibly TRBD1 on 5 matching bases. V was cut by 5 bases and J by 3 bases, with 8 bases left in between. Germline CDR1 is LNHDA and CDR2 is SQIVND (reference sequence). This CDR3 contains 13 residues. The CDR3: CASSEGVGNTIYF. CDR3 bases: TGTGCCAGTAGTGAAGGGGTTGGAAACACCATATATTTT.